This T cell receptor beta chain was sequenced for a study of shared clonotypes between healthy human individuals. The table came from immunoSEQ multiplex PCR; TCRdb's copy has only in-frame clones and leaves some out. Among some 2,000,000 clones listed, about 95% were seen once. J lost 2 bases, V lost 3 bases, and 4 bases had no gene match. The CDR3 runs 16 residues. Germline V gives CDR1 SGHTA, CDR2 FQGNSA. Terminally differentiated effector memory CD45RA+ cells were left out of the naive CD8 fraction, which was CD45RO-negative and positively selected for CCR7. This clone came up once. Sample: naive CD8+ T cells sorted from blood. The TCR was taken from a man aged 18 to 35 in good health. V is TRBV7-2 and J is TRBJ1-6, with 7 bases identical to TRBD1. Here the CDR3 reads CASSFGTATYNSPLHF. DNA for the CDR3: TGTGCCAGCAGCTTCGGGACAGCTACCTATAATTCACCCCTCCACTTT.